This paragraph reports one T cell receptor (beta chain). Its target is unknown. This record comes from a study of siplizumab effects on memory and regulatory T cells. Study-wide results and caveats: The suppressive capacity of proliferating Tregs from siplizumab cultures remained unconfirmed. Naive T cells appeared more varied than memory cells and looked like key alloresponse contributors. Treg-derived clones made up an average of around 67% of mappable alloreactive CD4+ clones with siplizumab and about 26% in controls.

The protocol was immunoSEQ multiplex PCR, while the TCRdb copy is restricted to in-frame clones and leaves out a portion. The table includes about 100,000 clones, less than 95% detected once. Germline CDR1 SGHTA, CDR2 FQGTGA. This CDR3 comprises 14 residues. Trimming took 4 bases from V and 0 from J, leaving 4 bases between them. The chain carries TRBV7-3 and TRBJ2-6; no definite D call. The clonotype comes from a human donor in good health. Specimen: non-Treg CD4+ T cells sorted from blood. CDR3 DNA: TGTGCCAGCAGCTCGCACTCTGGGGCCAACGTCCTGACTTTC. Translating it yields CASSSHSGANVLTF.